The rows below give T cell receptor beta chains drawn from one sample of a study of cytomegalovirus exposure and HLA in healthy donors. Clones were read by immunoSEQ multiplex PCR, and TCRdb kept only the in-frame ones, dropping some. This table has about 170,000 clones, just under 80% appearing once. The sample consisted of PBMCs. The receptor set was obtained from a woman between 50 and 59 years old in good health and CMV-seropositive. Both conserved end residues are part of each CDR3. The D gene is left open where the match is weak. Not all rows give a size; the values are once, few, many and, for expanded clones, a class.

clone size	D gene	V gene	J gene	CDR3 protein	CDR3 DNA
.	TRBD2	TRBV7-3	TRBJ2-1	CASSLSLAGSYNEQFF	TGTGCCAGCAGCTTATCACTAGCGGGCTCCTACAATGAGCAGTTCTTC
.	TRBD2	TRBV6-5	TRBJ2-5	CASSFLAGGETQYF	TGTGCCAGCAGTTTTCTAGCGGGAGGAGAGACCCAGTACTTC
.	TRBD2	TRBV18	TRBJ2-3	CASSPRSGSADTQYF	TGTGCCAGCTCACCAAGGAGCGGGAGTGCAGATACGCAGTATTTT
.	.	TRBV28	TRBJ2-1	CASSSFSAESYNEQFF	TGTGCCAGCAGCTCCTTCTCGGCGGAGTCCTACAATGAGCAGTTCTTC
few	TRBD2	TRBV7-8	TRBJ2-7	CASSSPTSGGYEQYF	TGTGCCAGCAGCTCCCCGACTAGCGGGGGATACGAGCAGTACTTC
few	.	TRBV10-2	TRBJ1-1	CASMRGEGLNTEAFF	TGCGCCAGCATGCGGGGTGAGGGATTGAACACTGAAGCTTTCTTT
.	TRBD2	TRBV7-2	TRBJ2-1	CASSFSGGAYNEQFF	TGTGCCAGCAGCTTCAGCGGGGGGGCCTACAATGAGCAGTTCTTC
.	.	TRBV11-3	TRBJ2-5	CASSLDRGLAETQYF	TGTGCCAGCAGCTTAGATCGCGGGTTAGCAGAGACCCAGTACTTC
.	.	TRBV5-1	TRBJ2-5	CASSLVVGAGQETQYF	TGCGCCAGCAGCTTGGTGGTAGGGGCAGGGCAAGAGACCCAGTACTTC
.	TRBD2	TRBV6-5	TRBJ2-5	CASRPTSGGPGTQYF	TGTGCCAGCAGACCGACTAGCGGGGGGCCCGGGACCCAGTACTTC